Shown below are 17 T cell receptor beta chains from a single sample sequenced in a study of blood T cell repertoires in COVID-19. Here immunoSEQ multiplex PCR was the method, and the copy in TCRdb shows in-frame clones only, minus some. The sample has about 170,000 clones, about 88% seen once. The material sequenced was peripheral blood. These receptors were obtained from a woman of 80 years or more in a cohort sampled during active or convalescent COVID-19.

The rearrangement joins TRBV2 to TRBJ2-7; tentative D call: TRBD2 (6 bases). V was cut by 8 bases and J by 6 bases, with 14 bases left in between. CDR1 is SNHLY, CDR2 FYNNEI, per germline. CDR3 length equals 12 residues. CDR3 sequence (DNA): TGTGCCAGCGGTTACCGGAGGGGCGAGCAGTACGTC. Its protein product is CASGYRRGEQYV.

This sequence joins TRBV19 and TRBJ2-2, with 10 bases fitting TRBD2. The length of the CDR3 is 15 residues. The germline gives CDR1 LNHDA, CDR2 SQIVND (reference sequence). Trimming at V came to 5 bases and at J to 6 bases, leaving 6 bases not matched to a gene. This chain's CDR3 is CASSLSGGAPGELFF. DNA of the CDR3: TGTGCCAGTAGTTTAAGCGGGGGGGCCCCCGGGGAGCTGTTTTTT.

V is TRBV6-2 or TRBV6-3 and J is TRBJ2-7; 10 bases align to TRBD2. Per the germline V gene, CDR1 is MNHEY and CDR2 is SVGEGT. This CDR3 contains 15 residues. After removal of 4 bases from V and 5 bases from J, the junction contained 8 bases not matched to a gene. In DNA, the CDR3 is TGTGCCAGCAGTTCCCAGCGGGAGGGCCCAAACGAGCAGTACGTC. This codes for CASSSQREGPNEQYV.

The chain combines TRBV4-3 with TRBJ2-1; TRBD1 matches 7 bases. The length of the CDR3 is 13 residues. CDR1 LGHNA and CDR2 YSLEER come from the germline V gene. V shed 4 bases, J shed 6 bases, and the junction held 3 bases outside the gene matches. The CDR3 nucleotides are TGCGCCAGCAGCCGACAGGGCGCCAATGAGCAGTTCTTC. Translation gives CASSRQGANEQFF.

J is TRBJ2-5 and V is TRBV12-3 or TRBV12-4; D uncertain. V lost 6 bases and J 2 bases, leaving 4 bases between the germline ends. This CDR3 comprises 11 residues. Here the CDR3 DNA reads TGTGCCAGCAGCCTTCAAGAGACCCAGTACTTC. It is translated as CASSLQETQYF.

This clone was found a few times. This chain joins TRBV12-3 or TRBV12-4 and TRBJ2-1; D unclear. The CDR3 is 12 residues long. Trimming removed 6 bases at V and 4 bases at J, with 7 bases between. The CDR3 spells CASSQTYNEQFF. CDR3 DNA sequence: TGTGCCAGCAGCCAGACTTACAATGAGCAGTTCTTC.

This rearrangement joins TRBV18 to TRBJ1-1; D remains ambiguous. CDR1 is KGHSH, CDR2 LQKENI, per germline. CDR3 length equals 11 residues. Trimming cost V 6 bases and J 3 bases, with 5 bases left between them. The CDR3 nucleotides are TGTGCCAGCTCCCGCGACACTGAAGCTTTCTTT. Residues: CASSRDTEAFF.

The rearrangement joins TRBV5-4 to TRBJ2-3; 15 bases agree with TRBD2. The CDR3 has 16 amino acids. Trimming removed 4 bases from V and 4 bases from J; junction bases left unmatched: 4. In germline, CDR1 is SGHNT, CDR2 YYREEE (reference sequence). The CDR3 DNA sequence: TGTGCCAGCAGCCCTGGACTAGCGGGGGGGGCAGATACGCAGTATTTT. Translated: CASSPGLAGGADTQYF.

The chain recombines TRBV5-1 with TRBJ2-3; 8 nucleotides line up with TRBD1. The CDR3 length is 15 residues. CDR1 and CDR2 (germline): SGHRS, YFSETQ. The ends lost 1 base at V and 2 bases at J; junction bases unmatched: 3. Here the CDR3 reads CASSLPGQVTDTQYF. CDR3 DNA sequence: TGCGCCAGCAGCTTGCCGGGACAGGTCACAGATACGCAGTATTTT.

The gene calls are TRBV20-1 and TRBJ2-5; D is uncertain. The V gene's germline CDR1 is DFQATT and CDR2 SNEGSKA (reference sequence). The V and J ends lost 6 bases and 4 bases respectively, with 6 bases between them. The CDR3 has 10 amino acids. DNA for the CDR3: TGCAGTGCCGCGAGAGAGACCCAGTACTTC. Amino acid sequence: CSAARETQYF.

The V and J genes are TRBV10-1 and TRBJ1-5, with 7 bases matching TRBD1. From germline, CDR1 is WNHNN and CDR2 SYGVQD (reference sequence). The CDR3 is made up of 13 amino acids. Trimming took 4 bases from V and 6 from J; bases not matched to a gene: 3. The CDR3 DNA is TGCGCCAGCAGTGGACAGGGAGGTCAGCCCCAGCATTTT. Its translation is CASSGQGGQPQHF.

The chain is built from TRBV19 and TRBJ2-7; 9 bases line up with TRBD1. The CDR3 covers 15 residues. The J segment lost 3 bases and the V segment lost 7 bases, leaving 10 bases of the junction unmatched. Germline CDR1 LNHDA, CDR2 SQIVND (reference sequence). In nucleotides, the CDR3 is TGTGCCAGTACCCCGGGACAGGGATCCCACTACGAGCAGTACTTC. This sequence encodes CASTPGQGSHYEQYF.

The CDR3 protein is CASSFATAVGGAYNEQFF. The CDR3 coding sequence is TGTGCCAGCAGCTTCGCCACTGCCGTCGGCGGGGCCTACAATGAGCAGTTCTTC. This sequence joins TRBV11-2 and TRBJ2-1; a weak D match, TRBD2 (6 bases). Trimming cost V 3 bases and J 2 bases, with 20 bases left between them. The CDR3 runs to 18 residues. Germline CDR1 and CDR2: SGHAT and FQNNGV.

The chain employs TRBV18 and TRBJ2-7; D is uncertain. V was trimmed by 0 bases and J by 3 bases, leaving 9 bases between them. CDR1 and CDR2 (germline): KGHSH, LQKENI. The CDR3 loop spans 14 amino acids. The CDR3 spells CASSPPAGSYEQYF. CDR3 coding DNA: TGTGCCAGCTCACCACCGGCAGGAAGCTACGAGCAGTACTTC.

The V gene is TRBV30, the J gene TRBJ2-7; 7 nucleotides align to TRBD1. V trimming: 3 bases; J trimming: 4 bases; junction bases outside the gene matches: 9. CDR1 is GTSNPN and CDR2 is SVGIG in the germline V gene (reference sequence). The CDR3 runs 14 residues. CDR3 DNA sequence: TGTGCCTGGAGCAGGACAGGTTGGAGGTACGAGCAGTACTTC. Amino acids: CAWSRTGWRYEQYF.

The rearrangement links TRBV28 to TRBJ2-7; TRBD1 matches 12 bases. The V gene end was trimmed by 4 bases and the J gene end by 4 bases; junction bases not matched to a gene: 5. The CDR3 is 15 amino acids. Germline assignment: CDR1 MDHEN and CDR2 SYDVKM. The CDR3 spells CASSSPGQGAYEQYF. CDR3 DNA: TGTGCCAGCAGTTCCCCGGGACAGGGGGCTTACGAGCAGTACTTC.

J is TRBJ1-2 and V is TRBV5-1; D perhaps matches TRBD1 (6 bases). V lost 4 bases to trimming and J lost 2 bases, with 15 bases between them. This CDR3 contains 15 residues. Germline CDR1 SGHRS, CDR2 YFSETQ. The CDR3 here is CASSPTSTGNYGYTF. The CDR3 nucleotides are TGCGCCAGCAGCCCTACTTCGACAGGCAACTATGGCTACACCTTC.